This T cell receptor beta chain was sequenced during a study of glioma-infiltrating T cells. In germline, CDR1 is MNHEY, CDR2 SMNVEV (reference sequence). The V gene lost 6 bases and the J gene lost 7 bases, with 7 bases spanning the gap. The CDR3 runs 11 residues. This clonotype has a count of ten or more. Its antigen is still unknown. Study-wide results and caveats: Gliomas, especially low-grade, showed above-expected tissue-blood divergence; non-neoplastic patients showed below. Only very few CDR3 sequences appeared in both tissue and blood.

The iRepertoire nested amplicon-rescue multiplex PCR amplified TCR alpha and beta CDR3s from RNA. Tissue mRNA or PBMC total RNA, about 85-400 ng, went into one-step reverse transcription and amplification. Each CDR3 protein gets one entry after TCRdb re-called the multiplex PCR reads with MiXCR. The sample shows about 130,000 distinct CDR3 sequences, roughly 25% of them seen only once. This chain links TRBV27 with TRBJ2-1, with D possibly TRBD2 on 5 matching bases. Sequencing was carried out using glioma tissue, nonneoplastic brain tissue, or PBMCs (not recorded which). The TCR originated in a human donor with low-grade glioma or glioblastoma, undergoing nonglioma brain surgery, or in good health (not recorded which). CDR3 region: CASRLENEQFF. CDR3 bases: TGTGCCAGCAGACTAGAGAATGAGCAGTTCTTC.